Detailed here is one T cell receptor (beta chain). The data were taken from a study of blood T cell repertoires in COVID-19. Study at large: The study drew acute and convalescent COVID-19 samples from the United States, Italy and Spain.

Per germline, CDR1 LNHDA and CDR2 SQIVND (reference sequence). CDR3 length equals 15 residues. V shed 6 bases and J shed 4 bases, with 18 bases lying between them. Data came from immunoSEQ multiplex PCR; TCRdb stores just in-frame clones and leaves some out. This table holds 60,000 to 70,000 clones, about 81% found once. The clonotype was recovered from a man aged 80 or over with acute or convalescent COVID-19. This chain links TRBV19 with TRBJ2-5; TRBD1 is a possible D gene (6 bases). Sequences were obtained from peripheral blood. The CDR3 is CASSPPRQAGETQYF. DNA for the CDR3: TGTGCCAGTAGCCCCCCTCGACAGGCTGGAGAGACCCAGTACTTC.